This T cell receptor (beta chain) derives from a study of blood T cell repertoires in COVID-19. As for the study in general: COVID-19 samples from acute and convalescent phases originated in the United States, Italy and Spain. The analysed material was cDNA or gDNA that came from T cells, B-cell-depleted T cells, or PBMCs.

The V and J ends lost 6 bases and 4 bases, in that order; junction bases with no gene match: 11. Germline V gene sequence: CDR1 MNHEY, CDR2 SVGAGI. The CDR3 runs 15 residues. The authors' processing: Amplification with reference gene primers provided the estimates of nucleated cell counts. Some clones are missing from TCRdb's copy, which holds only in-frame ones; the method was immunoSEQ multiplex PCR. From that table come the V and J calls and clone size; the DNA was used to work out D and trimming. The profile shows some 380,000 clones, around 84% of them singletons. The sample taken for sequencing was peripheral blood. The sequence was collected from a human donor with acute or convalescent COVID-19. The donor label of this sample is uncertain. V gene TRBV6-5 combines with J gene TRBJ2-7, with TRBD2 identical over 8 bases. CDR3 nucleotide sequence: TGTGCCAGCAGAACCGGAAGCGGGAGCGTGTACGAGCAGTACTTC. Encoded protein: CASRTGSGSVYEQYF.